The sample holds a few counts of the clone carrying this T cell receptor beta chain. Its antigen is not known. The record originates from a study of CD8 T cells in ankylosing spondylitis. There are 13 residues in the CDR3. Germline CDR1 reads SGHVS; CDR2 reads FQNEAQ. Deletions cut 5 bases from V and 4 bases from J, with 11 bases between. TCRdb re-analysed the 5' RACE reads in MiXCR, keeping a single row per CDR3 protein. The sample has 500,000 to 550,000 distinct CDR3 sequences, over 9.5% seen once. Overall study findings and caveats: Blood from ankylosing spondylitis patients appeared to carry a characteristic eight-variant TCR beta motif. Past research had described some motif variants in reactive arthritis synovial fluid and blood.

The material sequenced was blood, either unsorted or a sorted T cell fraction (not recorded which). The TCR originated in a male donor with ankylosing spondylitis. The V gene is TRBV7-8, the J gene TRBJ1-1; a possible D gene is TRBD1 (5 bases). CDR3 region: CASSPWGGTEAFF. CDR3 DNA sequence: TGTGCCAGCAGCCCCTGGGGCGGCACTGAAGCTTTCTTT.